This T cell receptor beta chain was identified in a study of T cell responses to AZD1222 COVID-19 vaccine. Study-wide context: The study pooled second doses at about 4 or about 12 weeks. Study-level results: The sample set comprised mostly white British donors with more females, and clonal diversity was possibly underestimated.

CDR1 and CDR2 from the germline V gene are SGHVS and FNYEAQ. This CDR3 contains 11 residues. V gave up 1 base and J gave up 10 bases, with 7 bases separating them. The repertoire was sequenced with immunoSEQ multiplex PCR; TCRdb's copy has only in-frame clones and lacks some. Of 150,000 to 200,000 clones listed, approximately 92% were seen once; the top ten hold about 10%. Turning to this clone: Antigen: not known.

This chain links TRBV7-6 with TRBJ1-2; D is uncertain. The sequences come from peripheral blood, collected on day 0 of AZD1222 vaccination. The TCR comes from an adult in good health. The CDR3 is CASSLVEDYTF. The CDR3 DNA reads as TGTGCCAGCAGCTTAGTTGAGGACTACACCTTC.